Sequencing of this T cell receptor beta chain was carried out in a study of blood T cell repertoires in COVID-19. The germline CDR1 and CDR2 sequences are LNHNV and YYDKDF (reference sequence). The CDR3 extends over 14 amino acids. The V end lost 4 bases, the J end lost 7 bases, and 14 bases lay between the germline ends. Original analysis: Researchers report that nucleated cell counts were estimated from reference gene primer amplification. The protocol was immunoSEQ multiplex PCR, while the TCRdb copy is restricted to in-frame clones and leaves out a portion. Clone size and the V and J calls come from that table; the DNA yielded D and trimming. The sample records approximately 180,000 clones, around 90% being singletons.

The clonotype originates from a woman aged 50 to 60 with acute or convalescent COVID-19. The gene calls are TRBV15 and TRBJ1-5; D is unresolved. The sequencing sample was made of peripheral blood. CDR3 nucleotides: TGTGCCACCAGCACACAAAGTCAGTCCCAGCCCCAGCATTTT. Protein product: CATSTQSQSQPQHF.